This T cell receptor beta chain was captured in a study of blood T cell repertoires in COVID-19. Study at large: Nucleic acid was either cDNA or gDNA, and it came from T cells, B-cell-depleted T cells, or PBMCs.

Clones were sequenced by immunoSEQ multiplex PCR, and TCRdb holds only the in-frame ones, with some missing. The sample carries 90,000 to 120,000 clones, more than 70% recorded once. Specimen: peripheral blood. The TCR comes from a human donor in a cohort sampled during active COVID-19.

CDR3 residues: CASSLVGAGGPAETQYF. Written as DNA, the CDR3 is TGTGCCAGCAGCTTAGTGGGAGCGGGAGGGCCGGCAGAGACCCAGTACTTC. The chain joins TRBV7-2 to TRBJ2-5, with TRBD2 identical over 10 bases. The CDR3 spans 17 residues. Germline trimming cut 1 base from V and 4 bases from J; bases unmatched to any gene: 9. The germline CDR1 and CDR2 sequences are SGHTA and FQGNSA.